These 30 T cell receptor beta chains were sequenced from one sample in a study of blood T cell repertoires in COVID-19. The method was immunoSEQ multiplex PCR; TCRdb's version includes in-frame clones alone and lacks a portion of them. The sample shows about 250,000 clones, approximately 89% of them seen only once. Material for sequencing was peripheral blood. All receptors come from a woman aged 25 to 45 with COVID-19, enrolled during active disease.

The chain combines TRBV5-6 with TRBJ2-7; 10 bases are a match to TRBD2. Germline loops: CDR1 SGHDT, CDR2 YYEEEE. The V segment lost 4 bases and the J segment 2 bases; nucleotides outside the gene matches: 9. This CDR3 has 16 amino acids. DNA of the CDR3: TGTGCCAGCAGCCCCAGATTAGCGGGGGGTACCTACGAGCAGTACTTC. Translation gives CASSPRLAGGTYEQYF.

This sequence joins TRBV18 and TRBJ2-2; 7 positions match TRBD1. Losses at the gene ends were 5 bases for V and 1 base for J; bases not matched to a gene: 7. Germline values: CDR1 KGHSH, CDR2 LQKENI. CDR3 size: 16 residues. CDR3 amino acids: CASSIDRVENTGELFF. For the CDR3, the DNA is TGTGCCAGCTCAATTGACAGGGTGGAGAACACCGGGGAGCTGTTTTTT.

This chain's CDR3 is CASSAYRGAVTGELFF. The DNA of the CDR3 is TGTGCCAGCAGTGCCTACAGGGGCGCGGTCACCGGGGAGCTGTTTTTT. The rearrangement joins TRBV6-1 to TRBJ2-2; 7 bases fit TRBD1. Germline lookup yields CDR1 MNHNS and CDR2 SASEGT. The CDR3 totals 16 residues. After removal of 4 bases from V and 4 bases from J, the junction contained 9 bases not matched to a gene.

This chain uses TRBV3-1 (or the pseudogene TRBV3-2) with TRBJ2-3, with D possibly TRBD2 on 6 matching bases. The CDR3 loop spans 13 amino acids. Per germline, CDR1 LGHDT and CDR2 YNNKEL (reference sequence). V dropped 0 bases and J dropped 9 bases, with 10 bases sitting between them. In nucleotides, the CDR3 is TGTGCCAGCAGCCAAGAGGCCCGGGGGACGCAGTATTTT. Residues: CASSQEARGTQYF.

The V and J genes are TRBV12-5 and TRBJ1-2, with D perhaps TRBD1 (6 bases). Trimming shortened V by 6 bases and J by 13 bases, and 15 bases separated the two germline ends. The CDR3 runs to 11 residues. Looked up from germline, CDR1 is LGHNT and CDR2 is FRNRAP. The CDR3 nucleotides read TGTGCTAGTGGACTCGAGAGGGGGATCACCTTC. Translating it yields CASGLERGITF.

The V call is TRBV29-1, the J call TRBJ2-2; 7 nucleotides align to TRBD1. V lost 5 bases to trimming and J lost 3 bases; unmatched junction nucleotides: 3. Germline V lookup: CDR1 SQVTM, CDR2 ANQGSEA. This CDR3 spans 13 amino acids. CDR3 loop: CSVLGQYTGELFF. DNA of the CDR3: TGCAGCGTTTTGGGACAGTACACCGGGGAGCTGTTTTTT.

The chain joins TRBV6-5 to TRBJ1-1; 10 bases line up with TRBD1. Germline V gives CDR1 MNHEY, CDR2 SVGAGI. The CDR3 consists of 14 residues. The ends lost 10 bases at V and 6 bases at J; junction bases unmatched: 11. CDR3: CATRTGQGVAEAFF. Written as DNA, the CDR3 is TGTGCCACCAGGACCGGACAGGGGGTTGCTGAAGCTTTCTTT.

The chain is built from TRBV30 and TRBJ2-5, with unresolved D. Trimming stripped 3 bases from V and 2 bases from J, with 4 bases between. CDR1 GTSNPN and CDR2 SVGIG come from the germline V gene (reference sequence). The CDR3 is made up of 11 amino acids. The CDR3 coding sequence is TGTGCCTGGAGGGCACAAGAGACCCAGTACTTC. Its protein product is CAWRAQETQYF.

The chain recombines TRBV25-1 with TRBJ2-4; a weak D match, TRBD1 (6 bases). The length of the CDR3 is 14 residues. V was trimmed by 5 bases and J by 1 base, leaving 9 bases between them. The germline gives CDR1 MGHDK, CDR2 SYGVNS. DNA for the CDR3: TGTGCCAGCAGTCCTAGGGGGGCCAAAAACATTCAGTACTTC. It codes for CASSPRGAKNIQYF.

The chain has TRBV5-8 and TRBJ1-2; D unresolved. V was clipped by 0 bases and J by 4 bases, with 7 bases between them. The CDR3 has 13 residues. The germline gives CDR1 SGHTS, CDR2 YDEGEE. CDR3 nucleotide sequence: TGTGCCAGCAGCTTGGTTAGCTGCTATGGCTACACCTTC. Translating it yields CASSLVSCYGYTF.

J is TRBJ2-1 and V is TRBV6-2 or TRBV6-3, with no clear D. With 2 bases removed from V and 0 bases from J, the gap between germline ends came to 14 bases. From germline, CDR1 is MNHEY and CDR2 SVGEGT. The CDR3 is made up of 17 amino acids. CDR3: CASSYPNSFSSYNEQFF. CDR3 bases: TGTGCCAGCAGTTACCCCAACAGTTTCAGCTCCTACAATGAGCAGTTCTTC.

CDR3 in amino acids: CASSLDAGGFNEQYF. Here the CDR3 DNA reads TGTGCCAGCAGCTTGGATGCAGGGGGCTTCAACGAGCAGTACTTC. The V call is TRBV7-2, the J call TRBJ2-7; 8 bases are a match to TRBD1. The CDR3 has 15 amino acids. V was clipped by 3 bases and J by 5 bases; unmatched bases: 9. Looked up from germline, CDR1 is SGHTA and CDR2 is FQGNSA.

The chain carries TRBV7-8 and TRBJ2-7; TRBD1 agrees at 10 bases. Germline CDR1 is SGHVS and CDR2 is FQNEAQ. The J segment lost 0 bases and the V segment lost 4 bases, leaving 3 bases of the junction unmatched. The CDR3 length is 15 residues. The CDR3 is CASSSRTGGSYEQYV. Here the CDR3 DNA reads TGTGCCAGCAGCTCCCGGACAGGGGGCTCCTACGAGCAGTACGTC.

The V and J genes are TRBV6-2 or TRBV6-3 and TRBJ1-5; D perhaps matches TRBD1 (6 bases). CDR3 length: 13 amino acids. CDR1 is MNHEY, CDR2 SVGEGT, per germline. The V gene lost 5 bases and the J gene lost 4 bases, with 9 bases spanning the gap. CDR3 sequence reads: CASSPQGNQPQHF. The DNA of the CDR3 is TGTGCCAGCAGTCCACAGGGAAATCAGCCCCAGCATTTT.

This chain connects TRBV27 to TRBJ2-2, with 10 bases aligning to TRBD2. The CDR3 extends over 15 amino acids. Trimming cost V 3 bases and J 5 bases; bases outside gene matches: 3. The V gene's germline CDR1 is MNHEY and CDR2 SMNVEV (reference sequence). CDR3 nucleotide sequence: TGTGCCAGCAGTTTCGCGACTAGCGGGACCGGGGAGCTGTTTTTT. Protein product: CASSFATSGTGELFF.

CDR3: CASSHPGGQAYNEQFF. DNA of the CDR3: TGTGCCAGCAGCCACCCCGGAGGACAGGCCTACAATGAGCAGTTCTTC. The chain has TRBV14 and TRBJ2-1, with 7 bases that match TRBD1. After removal of 3 bases from V and 2 bases from J, the junction contained 7 bases not matched to a gene. This CDR3 is 16 amino acids long. Looked up from germline, CDR1 is SGHDN and CDR2 is FVKESK. The variable domain in full, completed from reference TRBV14 and TRBJ2-1, reads EAGVTQFPSHSVIEKGQTVTLRCDPISGHDNLYWYRRVMGKEIKFLLHFVKESKQDESGMPNNRFLAERTGGTYSTLKVQPAELEDSGVYFCASSHPGGQAYNEQFFGPGTRLTVL.

This chain links TRBV18 with TRBJ1-1, with TRBD1 as a possible D gene (5 bases). Germline CDR1 is KGHSH and CDR2 is LQKENI. The CDR3 is made up of 14 amino acids. V was pared by 6 bases and J by 6 bases, with 17 bases between. The CDR3 DNA sequence: TGTGCCAGCTCGCCGGAGGGGCAAATCGCTGAAGCTTTCTTT. Protein: CASSPEGQIAEAFF.

V usage is TRBV7-9 and J usage is TRBJ2-3, with D unclear. Per germline, CDR1 SEHNR and CDR2 FQNEAQ (reference sequence). V dropped 8 bases and J dropped 10 bases, with 13 bases sitting between them. The CDR3 runs to 11 residues. CDR3 sequence: CASASGTPQYF. CDR3 sequence (DNA): TGTGCCAGCGCATCAGGCACCCCGCAGTATTTT.

In DNA, the CDR3 is TGTGCCAGCAGCCCGGGACAGCCGAACACTGAAGCTTTCTTT. Translation: CASSPGQPNTEAFF. The chain uses TRBV13 and TRBJ1-1; 7 bases fit TRBD1. V was clipped by 5 bases and J by 1 base; unmatched bases: 4. Germline loops: CDR1 PRHDT, CDR2 FYEKMQ (reference sequence). This CDR3 comprises 14 residues. The whole variable domain, filled in from reference TRBV13 and TRBJ1-1, reads AAGVIQSPRHLIKEKRETATLKCYPIPRHDTVYWYQQGPGQDPQFLISFYEKMQSDKGSIPDRFSAQQFSDYHSELNMSSLELGDSALYFCASSPGQPNTEAFFGQGTRLTVV.

The CDR3 DNA reads as TGTGCCAGCAGCTTGGAACAGGGTCTTAACTATGGCTACACCTTC. Amino acid sequence: CASSLEQGLNYGYTF. V is TRBV5-4 and J is TRBJ1-2; a possible D gene is TRBD1 (6 bases). The germline CDR1 and CDR2 sequences are SGHNT and YYREEE (reference sequence). This CDR3 comprises 15 residues. V lost 0 bases and J lost 1, with 10 bases in between.

The chain combines TRBV10-2 with TRBJ2-5; TRBD2 agrees at 10 bases. The junction had 8 bases not matched to a gene; V was cut back by 5 bases and J by 2 bases. CDR1 is WSHSY, CDR2 SAAADI, per germline. This CDR3 has 16 residues. The CDR3 reads CASSRIAGGPQETQYF. The CDR3 DNA follows: TGCGCCAGCAGTAGGATAGCGGGGGGCCCACAAGAGACCCAGTACTTC.

The gene calls are TRBV6-5 and TRBJ1-1, with TRBD1 matching 7 bases. The CDR3 covers 13 residues. The V gene end was trimmed by 6 bases and the J gene end by 5 bases; junction bases not matched to a gene: 6. The germline CDR1 and CDR2 sequences are MNHEY and SVGAGI. The CDR3 is CASRPPGGTEAFF. The CDR3 bases are TGTGCCAGCAGACCCCCAGGGGGGACTGAAGCTTTCTTT.

The chain uses TRBV27 and TRBJ2-5, with a weak D call TRBD2 (5 bases). Trimming stripped 5 bases from V and 5 bases from J, with 15 bases between. Per germline, CDR1 MNHEY and CDR2 SMNVEV (reference sequence). This CDR3 contains 14 residues. The CDR3 sequence is CASSLGRGIETQYF. In DNA form, the CDR3 reads TGTGCCAGCAGTCTAGGTCGGGGTATCGAGACCCAGTACTTC.

The gene calls are TRBV4-2 and TRBJ1-1, with TRBD1 matching 7 bases. Germline lookup yields CDR1 LGHNA and CDR2 YNFKEQ. With 0 bases clipped from V and 2 bases from J, the junction kept 12 bases outside the gene matches. CDR3 length equals 18 residues. CDR3 in amino acids: CASSQETGWSSLNTEAFF. Here the CDR3 DNA reads TGTGCCAGCAGCCAAGAGACAGGGTGGTCTTCCTTAAACACTGAAGCTTTCTTT.

The chain joins TRBV9 to TRBJ2-7, with 8 bases lining up with TRBD1. The CDR3 runs 15 residues. CDR1 SGDLS and CDR2 YYNGEE come from the germline V gene. V trimming: 0 bases; J trimming: 2 bases; junction bases outside the gene matches: 4. The CDR3 nucleotides read TGTGCCAGCAGCGTAGGACAGGGGCCCCCCTACGAGCAGTACTTC. This sequence encodes CASSVGQGPPYEQYF.

The chain is built from TRBV28 and TRBJ1-2; TRBD1 aligns across 7 bases. This CDR3 has 13 residues. Unmatched junction bases numbered 8, after V lost 10 bases and J lost 3 bases. Germline V gives CDR1 MDHEN, CDR2 SYDVKM. CDR3 in amino acids: CATSTGLYYGYTF. CDR3 in DNA: TGTGCCACTTCGACAGGGCTTTACTATGGCTACACCTTC.

V is TRBV2 and J is TRBJ1-4, with 9 bases that match TRBD1. CDR1 and CDR2 from the germline V gene are SNHLY and FYNNEI. The CDR3 length is 15 residues. Trimming removed 5 bases from V and 8 bases from J; junction bases left unmatched: 9. CDR3: CASSLQTGGGEKLFF. CDR3 sequence (DNA): TGTGCCAGCAGTTTACAGACAGGGGGAGGGGAAAAACTGTTTTTT.

J is TRBJ2-7 and V is TRBV5-5, with D unclear. This CDR3 region has 11 residues. From germline, CDR1 is SGHKS and CDR2 YYEKEE (reference sequence). The V gene lost 3 bases and the J gene lost 2 bases, with 3 bases spanning the gap. The CDR3 DNA reads TGTGCCAGCAGCTCTCCCTACGAGCAGTACGTC. Its translation is CASSSPYEQYV.

This clone was seen only a few times. V usage is TRBV5-4 and J usage is TRBJ2-3; D gene ambiguous. With 0 bases removed from V and 5 bases from J, the gap between germline ends came to 10 bases. Germline V gene lookup returns CDR1 SGHNT and CDR2 YYREEE (reference sequence). The CDR3 length is 14 residues. The CDR3 spells CASSLGSEQDTQYF. CDR3 bases: TGTGCCAGCAGCTTGGGTTCCGAGCAAGATACGCAGTATTTT.

CDR3 sequence: CASGLAPIGQGRSRSQHF. Here the CDR3 DNA reads TGTGCTAGTGGTTTGGCCCCCATAGGACAGGGGCGTTCGAGGTCCCAGCATTTT. This chain connects TRBV12-5 to TRBJ1-5; 9 bases line up with TRBD1. Trimming at V came to 1 base and at J to 11 bases, leaving 18 bases not matched to a gene. This CDR3 has 18 amino acids. The germline V gene has CDR1 LGHNT and CDR2 FRNRAP.